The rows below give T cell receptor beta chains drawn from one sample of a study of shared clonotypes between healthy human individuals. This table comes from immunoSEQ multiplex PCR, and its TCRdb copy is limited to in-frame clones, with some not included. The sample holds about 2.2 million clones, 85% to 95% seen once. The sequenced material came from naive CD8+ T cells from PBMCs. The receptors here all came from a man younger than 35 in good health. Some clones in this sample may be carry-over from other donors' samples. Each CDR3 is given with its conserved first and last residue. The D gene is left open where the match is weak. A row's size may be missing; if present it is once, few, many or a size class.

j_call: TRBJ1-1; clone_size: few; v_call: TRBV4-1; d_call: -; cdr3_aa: CASSLGDGRWAFF; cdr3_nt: TGCGCCAGCAGCCTAGGGGACGGGCGATGGGCTTTCTTT
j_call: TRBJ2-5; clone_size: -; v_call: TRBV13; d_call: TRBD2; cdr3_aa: CASSYGLAGRQETQYF; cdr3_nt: TGTGCCAGCAGCTACGGACTAGCGGGACGTCAAGAGACCCAGTACTTC
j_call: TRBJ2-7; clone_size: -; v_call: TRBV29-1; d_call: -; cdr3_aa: CSVEVVDEQYF; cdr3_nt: TGCAGCGTTGAGGTGGTCGACGAGCAGTACTTC
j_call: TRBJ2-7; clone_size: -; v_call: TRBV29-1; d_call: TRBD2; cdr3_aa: CSVSGGTTYEQYF; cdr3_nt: TGCAGCGTCTCCGGGGGGACGACCTACGAGCAGTACTTC
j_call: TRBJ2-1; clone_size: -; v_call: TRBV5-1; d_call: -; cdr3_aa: CASSLDSVTYNEQFF; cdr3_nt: TGCGCCAGCAGCTTGGATAGTGTGACCTACAATGAGCAGTTCTTC
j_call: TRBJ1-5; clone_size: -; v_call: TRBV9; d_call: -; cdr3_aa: CASNPNGGSNQPQHF; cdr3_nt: TGTGCCAGCAACCCCAACGGGGGGAGCAATCAGCCCCAGCATTTT
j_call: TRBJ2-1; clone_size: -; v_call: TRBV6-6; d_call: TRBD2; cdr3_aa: CASSYGGRANEQFF; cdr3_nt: TGTGCCAGCAGTTACGGTGGGAGGGCCAATGAGCAGTTCTTC
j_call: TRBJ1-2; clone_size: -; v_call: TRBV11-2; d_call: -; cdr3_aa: CASSLGARIGATHYGYTF; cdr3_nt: TGTGCCAGCAGCTTAGGGGCAAGAATAGGGGCGACGCACTATGGCTACACCTTC
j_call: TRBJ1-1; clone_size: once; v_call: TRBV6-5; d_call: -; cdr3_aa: CASSYSSGRTEAFF; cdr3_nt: TGTGCCAGCAGTTACTCGTCAGGGCGGACTGAAGCTTTCTTT
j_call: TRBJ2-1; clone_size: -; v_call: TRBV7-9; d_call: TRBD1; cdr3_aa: CASSWTGTGSNEQFF; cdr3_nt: TGTGCCAGCAGCTGGACCGGGACAGGGTCCAATGAGCAGTTCTTC
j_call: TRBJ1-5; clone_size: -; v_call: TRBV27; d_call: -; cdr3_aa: CASSLSEGRGPQHF; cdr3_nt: TGTGCCAGCAGTTTATCAGAGGGAAGGGGTCCCCAGCATTTT
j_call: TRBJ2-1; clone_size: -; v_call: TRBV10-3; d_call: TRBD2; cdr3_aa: CAISRPGLAGNNEQFF; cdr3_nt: TGTGCCATCAGCAGGCCGGGACTAGCGGGCAACAATGAGCAGTTCTTC
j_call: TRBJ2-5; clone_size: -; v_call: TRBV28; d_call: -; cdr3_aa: CASVLGGSETQYF; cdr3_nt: TGTGCCAGCGTCCTAGGGGGATCGGAGACCCAGTACTTC
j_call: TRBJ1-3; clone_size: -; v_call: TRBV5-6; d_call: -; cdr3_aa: CASSLWGYGPSGNTIYF; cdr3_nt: TGTGCCAGCAGCTTGTGGGGGTACGGGCCCTCTGGAAACACCATATATTTT
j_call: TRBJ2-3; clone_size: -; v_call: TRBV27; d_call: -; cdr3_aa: CASSLRLGWTYTDTQYF; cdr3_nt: TGTGCCAGCAGTTTACGATTGGGGTGGACCTACACAGATACGCAGTATTTT
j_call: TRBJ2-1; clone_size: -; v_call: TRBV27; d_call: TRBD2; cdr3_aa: CASSPGTSGRREQFF; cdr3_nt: TGTGCCAGCAGTCCCGGGACTAGCGGGAGACGAGAGCAGTTCTTC
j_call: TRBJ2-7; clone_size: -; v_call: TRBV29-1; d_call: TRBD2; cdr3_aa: CSALAGGLYEQYF; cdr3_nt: TGCAGCGCATTAGCGGGAGGGTTGTACGAGCAGTACTTC
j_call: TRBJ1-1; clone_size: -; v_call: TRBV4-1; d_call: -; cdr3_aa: CASSQDHRVEAFF; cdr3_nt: TGCGCCAGCAGCCAAGATCACCGGGTTGAAGCTTTCTTT
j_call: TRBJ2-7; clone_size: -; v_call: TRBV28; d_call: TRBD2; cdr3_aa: CASSSPTSGSTYEQYF; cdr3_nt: TGTGCCAGCAGTTCACCTACTAGCGGGAGTACCTACGAGCAGTACTTC
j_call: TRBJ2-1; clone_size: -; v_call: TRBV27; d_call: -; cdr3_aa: CASSPPGFYNEQFF; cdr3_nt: TGTGCCAGCAGTCCCCCGGGATTTTACAATGAGCAGTTCTTC
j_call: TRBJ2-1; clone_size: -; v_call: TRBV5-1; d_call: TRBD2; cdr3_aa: CASSAPGLAGYNEQFF; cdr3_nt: TGCGCCAGCAGCGCGCCGGGACTAGCGGGATACAATGAGCAGTTCTTC
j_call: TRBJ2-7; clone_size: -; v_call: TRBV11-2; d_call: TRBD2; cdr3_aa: CASSRTSGIIEQYF; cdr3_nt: TGTGCCAGCAGCCGGACTAGCGGTATAATCGAGCAGTACTTC
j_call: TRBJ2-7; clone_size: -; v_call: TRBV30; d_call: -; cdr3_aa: CAWSGPPREQYF; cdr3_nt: TGTGCCTGGAGTGGGCCCCCCAGGGAGCAGTACTTC
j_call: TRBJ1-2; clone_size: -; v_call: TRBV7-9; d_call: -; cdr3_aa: CASTPALAGDGYTF; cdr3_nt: TGTGCCAGCACCCCGGCCCTGGCAGGGGATGGCTACACCTTC
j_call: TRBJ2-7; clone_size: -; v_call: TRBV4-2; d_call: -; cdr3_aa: CASSQDWTSYEQYF; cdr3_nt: TGTGCCAGCAGCCAAGATTGGACTTCCTACGAGCAGTACTTC